The 20 T cell receptor beta chains below were found in one sample sequenced in a study of blood T cell repertoires in COVID-19. Assay used: immunoSEQ multiplex PCR; TCRdb lists only in-frame clones, some missing. The sample holds around 130,000 clones, around 90% seen once. The sequencing input was peripheral blood. These receptors were taken from a man in his fifties or sixties with COVID-19, enrolled during active disease.

This clone was recorded once. The V gene is TRBV7-2, the J gene TRBJ2-4; TRBD1 might be the D (6 bases). Germline assignment: CDR1 SGHTA and CDR2 FQGNSA. Trimming pared 5 bases from V and 11 bases from J, leaving 16 bases between. This CDR3 is 13 amino acids long. In DNA, the CDR3 is TGTGCCAGCAGCCCAGGGACATTAAATGTTCAGTACTTC. It specifies CASSPGTLNVQYF.

Comments on this clone: This specimen includes other DNA sequences encoding the same CDR3. The chain recombines TRBV7-2 with TRBJ1-1; no definite D call. Between the trimmed V and J ends, which lost 1 base and 1 base, there was a span of 4 bases. The CDR3 consists of 13 residues. Per germline, CDR1 SGHTA and CDR2 FQGNSA. The CDR3 bases are TGTGCCAGCAGCTTAGACAGGAACACTGAAGCTTTCTTT. Encoded protein: CASSLDRNTEAFF.

This clone has only one observation. This sequence joins TRBV7-6 and TRBJ2-3; 14 bases map to TRBD2. Per germline, CDR1 SGHVS and CDR2 FNYEAQ. This CDR3 has 17 amino acids. J was trimmed by 5 bases and V by 4 bases; bases with no gene match: 8. The DNA of the CDR3 is TGTGCCAGCAGCTACCGACTAGCGGGAGGGCGGGAAGATACGCAGTATTTT. Residues: CASSYRLAGGREDTQYF.

J is TRBJ1-1 and V is TRBV30; D not resolved. Trimming removed 5 bases from V and 3 bases from J, with 10 bases in between. CDR3 length: 12 residues. CDR1 and CDR2 (germline): GTSNPN, SVGIG (reference sequence). The CDR3 loop is CAWDPQYTEAFF. For the CDR3, the DNA is TGTGCCTGGGACCCCCAGTACACTGAAGCTTTCTTT.

The chain has TRBV7-9 and TRBJ2-1; 14 bases align to TRBD2. This CDR3 is 17 amino acids long. With V trimmed by 6 bases and J by 8 bases, 12 bases remained unmatched. Germline V gene sequence: CDR1 SEHNR, CDR2 FQNEAQ (reference sequence). CDR3 sequence (DNA): TGTGCCAGCAGATTCGGGGCGCCGGGACTAGCGGGAGATGAGCAGTTCTTC. Its translation is CASRFGAPGLAGDEQFF.

CDR3 loop: CASSLEWDTANTEAFF. The CDR3 nucleotides read TGTGCCAGCAGCTTAGAGTGGGACACCGCGAACACTGAAGCTTTCTTT. This rearrangement joins TRBV7-8 to TRBJ1-1; D perhaps matches TRBD1 (6 bases). V lost 1 base and J lost 1, with 13 bases in between. In germline, CDR1 is SGHVS, CDR2 FQNEAQ. CDR3 size: 16 residues. The full variable domain, in which reference TRBV7-8 and TRBJ1-1 provide the parts outside the CDR3, is GAGVSQSPRYKVAKRGQDVALRCDPISGHVSLFWYQQALGQGPEFLTYFQNEAQLDKSGLPSDRFFAERPEGSVSTLKIQRTQQEDSAVYLCASSLEWDTANTEAFFGQGTRLTVV.

This clone was seen only once. This sequence joins TRBV6-2 or TRBV6-3 and TRBJ2-7; 7 bases align to TRBD2. With V trimmed by 0 bases and J by 5 bases, 7 bases remained unmatched. The CDR3 spans 15 residues. Looked up from germline, CDR1 is MNHEY and CDR2 is SVGEGT. CDR3 nucleotide sequence: TGTGCCAGCAGTTACTCGGGAGGGCCACAAAACGAGCAGTACTTC. Amino acids: CASSYSGGPQNEQYF.

This sequence joins TRBV27 and TRBJ2-7, with D tentatively TRBD2 (7 bases). This CDR3 region has 15 residues. CDR1 is MNHEY, CDR2 SMNVEV, per germline (reference sequence). Trimming cost V 5 bases and J 5 bases, with 19 bases left between them. CDR3 in DNA: TGTGCCAGCAGTCCCCTCCTTTTAGGGGGGGACGAGCAGTACTTC. Translation: CASSPLLLGGDEQYF.

The V call is TRBV24-1, the J call TRBJ1-1, with D perhaps matching TRBD1 (5 bases). V was cut by 7 bases and J by 8 bases, with 22 bases left in between. Germline V gene lookup returns CDR1 KGHDR and CDR2 SFDVKD. The CDR3 totals 15 residues. The CDR3 DNA is TGTGCCACCAGACCCATCGGGGGTGGTCTCAAGGAAGCTTTCTTT. It specifies CATRPIGGGLKEAFF.

DNA for the CDR3: TGCGCCAGCTCCGATAGCGGACTCCCGCAGTATTTT. It specifies CASSDSGLPQYF. The chain recombines TRBV5-1 with TRBJ2-3; possible D gene TRBD2, 6 bases. The V gene's germline CDR1 is SGHRS and CDR2 YFSETQ. CDR3 length: 12 amino acids. Trimming took off 7 bases at V and 10 bases at J, with 16 bases between the two ends. The full variable domain, rest sourced from reference TRBV5-1 and TRBJ2-3, is KAGVTQTPRYLIKTRGQQVTLSCSPISGHRSVSWYQQTPGQGLQFLFEYFSETQRNKGNFPGRFSGRQFSNSRSEMNVSTLELGDSALYLCASSDSGLPQYFGPGTRLTVL.

This chain connects TRBV5-8 to TRBJ2-4; tentatively, D is TRBD2 (7 bases). Germline V lookup: CDR1 SGHTS, CDR2 YDEGEE. Between the trimmed V and J ends, which lost 2 bases and 6 bases, there was a span of 15 bases. CDR3 length: 15 amino acids. The CDR3 DNA reads as TGTGCCAGCAGCTTATTGGGGGGGGGCGGAAACATTCAGTACTTC. It translates to CASSLLGGGGNIQYF.

V usage is TRBV19 and J usage is TRBJ2-3, with TRBD2 matching over 8 bases. V dropped 5 bases and J dropped 4; count of bases not matched to a gene: 11. CDR1 and CDR2 (germline): LNHDA, SQIVND (reference sequence). The CDR3 has 16 amino acids. CDR3 bases: TGTGCCAGTAGTTCCGGGACTAGTATTTCGGCAGATACGCAGTATTTT. This gives the protein CASSSGTSISADTQYF.

Many counts were recorded for this clone. The J gene is TRBJ1-6, the V gene TRBV18, with a tentative D call TRBD1 (5 bases). This CDR3 region has 16 residues. CDR1 is KGHSH and CDR2 is LQKENI in the germline V gene. Deletions cut 0 bases from V and 10 bases from J, with 16 bases between. DNA of the CDR3: TGTGCCAGCTCACCACCATATCGGGACGGAGGGTCACCCCTCCACTTT. It translates to CASSPPYRDGGSPLHF.

The chain links TRBV28 to TRBJ2-5, with 7 positions matching TRBD1. The V segment lost 6 bases and the J segment 4 bases; nucleotides outside the gene matches: 14. The germline V gene has CDR1 MDHEN and CDR2 SYDVKM. The CDR3 contains 16 residues. In DNA, the CDR3 is TGTGCCAGCAGCCCACCTCTACAGGGGCGGAGAGAGACCCAGTACTTC. This translates into CASSPPLQGRRETQYF.

This clone was detected only once. V and J are TRBV10-3 and TRBJ2-5, with D tentatively TRBD1 (6 bases). The CDR3 runs to 16 residues. Trimming took off 0 bases at V and 5 bases at J, with 16 bases between the two ends. CDR1 ENHRY and CDR2 SYGVKD come from the germline V gene. DNA for the CDR3: TGTGCCATCAGTGAGTCGATCTCTGGGGGCACGGAGACCCAGTACTTC. Its translation: CAISESISGGTETQYF.

The chain has TRBV11-2 and TRBJ1-5, with D maybe TRBD1 (5 bases). Germline loops: CDR1 SGHAT, CDR2 FQNNGV. The CDR3 has 14 amino acids. The ends were cut back, 2 bases at V and 6 bases at J, with 11 bases in the middle. CDR3: CASSLQGGGQPQHF. The CDR3 DNA follows: TGTGCCAGCAGCTTACAGGGCGGTGGTCAGCCCCAGCATTTT.

The rearrangement joins TRBV6-5 to TRBJ2-5, with 8 positions matching TRBD2. Germline-derived CDR1 and CDR2 are MNHEY and SVGAGI. Trimming at V came to 8 bases and at J to 3 bases, leaving 5 bases not matched to a gene. This CDR3 has 13 residues. The CDR3 loop reads CASGPTSEETQYF. The CDR3 coding sequence is TGTGCCAGCGGTCCGACTAGCGAAGAGACCCAGTACTTC.

CDR3 sequence: CASSKVSGSEKLFF. The CDR3 nucleotides read TGTGCCAGCAGCAAAGTTTCGGGGAGTGAAAAACTGTTTTTT. The V gene is TRBV21-1, the J gene TRBJ1-4. TRBV21-1 is flagged as a pseudogene. The CDR3 contains 14 residues.

The J gene is TRBJ2-3, the V gene TRBV7-9; a weak D match, TRBD2 (5 bases). The germline V and J ends were trimmed by 3 bases and 3 bases, with 7 bases remaining between them. The germline CDR1 and CDR2 sequences are SEHNR and FQNEAQ (reference sequence). There are 13 residues in the CDR3. The CDR3 bases are TGTGCCAGCAGCTTTCGGGGAACAGATACGCAGTATTTT. It translates to CASSFRGTDTQYF.

Comment on this clone: The junction and the germline gene differ at one end; a read error may be behind it. This chain links TRBV9 with TRBJ2-7, with 15 bases identical to TRBD2. The CDR3 sequence is 16 residues long. Germline lookup yields CDR1 SGDLS and CDR2 YYNGEE. As DNA, the CDR3 is TGTGCCAGCAACGGGACTAGCGGGAGGTTCTCCCACGAGCAGTACTTC. Its protein product is CASNGTSGRFSHEQYF.